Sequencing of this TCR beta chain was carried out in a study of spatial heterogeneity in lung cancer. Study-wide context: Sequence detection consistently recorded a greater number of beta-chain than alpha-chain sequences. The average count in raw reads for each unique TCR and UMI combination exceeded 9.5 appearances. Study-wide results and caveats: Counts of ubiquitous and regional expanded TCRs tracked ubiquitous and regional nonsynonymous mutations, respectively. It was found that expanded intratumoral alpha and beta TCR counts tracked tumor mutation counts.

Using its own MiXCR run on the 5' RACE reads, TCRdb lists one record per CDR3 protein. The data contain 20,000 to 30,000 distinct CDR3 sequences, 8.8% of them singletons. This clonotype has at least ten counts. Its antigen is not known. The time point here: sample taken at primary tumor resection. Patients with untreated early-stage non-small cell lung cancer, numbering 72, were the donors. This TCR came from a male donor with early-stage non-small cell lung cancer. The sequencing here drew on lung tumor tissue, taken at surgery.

For the CDR3, the DNA is TGCAGTGCTAGAGAAGGTGCGGCCTCCTACAATGAGCAGTTCTTC. Amino acid sequence: CSAREGAASYNEQFF. The chain combines TRBV20-1 with TRBJ2-1; no definite D call. Trimming shortened V by 0 bases and J by 0 bases, and 9 bases separated the two germline ends. CDR1 is DFQATT, CDR2 SNEGSKA, per germline (reference sequence). The CDR3 has 15 amino acids.